A single sample gave rise to the 17 T cell receptor beta chains below, sequenced in a study of regulatory T cells in long-lasting Graves disease. Construction of the TCR beta libraries employed iRepertoire HTBI primers in conjunction with Arm-PCR of CDR3 regions. Each CDR3 protein is one row after TCRdb ran MiXCR on the multiplex PCR reads. The sample includes about 400,000 distinct CDR3 sequences, around 16% of them seen just once. Documented time point: newly diagnosed GD, antithyroid drugs for less than 3 months. RNA from PBMCs was the source of the TCR library. Sample: peripheral blood mononuclear cells (PBMCs), taken at new diagnosis, from a patient treated with antithyroid drugs. The receptors derive from a female donor with Graves disease.

This clonotype was picked up many times. The chain joins TRBV12-3 or TRBV12-4 to TRBJ2-5, with 9 bases fitting TRBD2. The CDR3 contains 18 residues. V was clipped by 4 bases and J by 0 bases; unmatched bases: 12. The CDR3 nucleotides are TGTGCCAGCAGTTCCATTCGAGCGGGAGGTACTAACCAAGAGACCCAGTACTTC. Protein product: CASSSIRAGGTNQETQYF.

With regard to this clonotype: A read error is the likely source, as a far larger clone sits one nucleotide away. This chain links TRBV7-2 with TRBJ2-1; D gene uncertain. Gene TRBJ2-5 matches the end of the DNA better, so the J call may be wrong. Germline values: CDR1 SGHTA, CDR2 FQGNSA. CDR3 length: 12 residues. The CDR3 spells CTSSLAGETQYF. The CDR3 nucleotides read TGTACCAGCAGCTTAGCGGGAGAGACCCAGTACTTC.

A few counts support this clonotype. The chain uses TRBV9 and TRBJ1-3; possibly TRBD1 for D (6 bases). Germline values: CDR1 SGDLS, CDR2 YYNGEE. This CDR3 spans 16 amino acids. V shed 0 bases and J shed 3 bases, with 13 bases lying between them. The CDR3 loop is CASSVVPGVGGNTIYF. CDR3 DNA sequence: TGTGCCAGCAGCGTAGTCCCAGGGGTAGGTGGAAACACCATATATTTT. Combining the CDR3 with reference TRBV9 and TRBJ1-3 gives the whole variable domain DSGVTQTPKHLITATGQRVTLRCSPRSGDLSVYWYQQSLDQGLQFLIQYYNGEERAKGNILERFSAQQFPDLHSELNLSSLELGDSALYFCASSVVPGVGGNTIYFGEGSWLTVV.

This clonotype showed up many times. The CDR3 region is CASRSPGASSGNTIYF. CDR3 in DNA: TGTGCCAGCAGATCCCCGGGAGCCTCCTCTGGAAACACCATATATTTT. The chain joins TRBV12-3 or TRBV12-4 to TRBJ1-3; D uncertain. This CDR3 region has 16 residues. Trimming took off 6 bases at V and 0 bases at J, with 15 bases between the two ends.

This clonotype was picked up a small number of times. The V gene is TRBV12-3 or TRBV12-4, the J gene TRBJ2-3; TRBD2 agrees at 10 bases. This CDR3 has 18 residues. V trimming: 2 bases; J trimming: 2 bases; junction bases outside the gene matches: 10. CDR3 nucleotides: TGTGCCAGCAGTTTAAGCCCGGCTAGCGGGAGTGACACAGATACGCAGTATTTT. This gives the protein CASSLSPASGSDTDTQYF.

This clonotype appeared many times. CDR3 nucleotide sequence: TGTGCCAGCAGCTTCCGGGACAACCCAGGGGAAAAACTGTTTTTT. It is translated as CASSFRDNPGEKLFF. The chain recombines TRBV11-1 with TRBJ1-4; D might be TRBD1 (6 bases). Trimming removed 3 bases at V and 8 bases at J, with 16 bases between. The CDR3 length is 15 residues. The germline V gene has CDR1 SGHAT and CDR2 FQDESV (reference sequence).

This clonotype was seen ten or more times. The V call is TRBV7-2, the J call TRBJ2-7; unclear D gene. V dropped 0 bases and J dropped 6 bases, with 9 bases sitting between them. The CDR3 length is 13 residues. Germline CDR1 reads SGHTA; CDR2 reads FQGNSA. CDR3 in amino acids: CASSLAGYGEQYF. In DNA form, the CDR3 reads TGTGCCAGCAGCTTAGCGGGGTATGGCGAGCAGTACTTC. Variable domain in full (rest from reference TRBV7-2 and TRBJ2-7): GAGVSQSPSNKVTEKGKDVELRCDPISGHTALYWYRQSLGQGLEFLIYFQGNSAPDKSGLPSDRFSAERTGGSVSTLTIQRTQQEDSAVYLCASSLAGYGEQYFGPGTRLTVT.

The sample holds many counts of this clonotype. DNA of the CDR3: TGTGCCAGCAGTGCGGGGAGGCAGGAGGGGAATCAGCCCCAGCATTTT. Amino acid sequence: CASSAGRQEGNQPQHF. The chain couples TRBV2 to TRBJ1-5, with a possible D match to TRBD1 (5 bases). V was cut by 4 bases and J by 4 bases, with 17 bases left in between. Germline CDR1 is SNHLY and CDR2 is FYNNEI. The CDR3 has 16 residues.

This clonotype was counted ten times or more. The V and J genes are TRBV28 and TRBJ2-3; TRBD2 agrees at 12 bases. Trimming removed 4 bases from V and 2 bases from J; junction bases left unmatched: 1. CDR1 is MDHEN, CDR2 SYDVKM, per germline. CDR3 length equals 15 residues. The CDR3: CASSWTSGITDTQYF. CDR3 nucleotides: TGTGCCAGCAGTTGGACTAGCGGGATCACAGATACGCAGTATTTT. Drawing the rest from reference TRBV28 and TRBJ2-3, the complete variable domain is DVKVTQSSRYLVKRTGEKVFLECVQDMDHENMFWYRQDPGLGLRLIYFSYDVKMKEKGDIPEGYSVSREKKERFSLILESASTNQTSMYLCASSWTSGITDTQYFGPGTRLTVL.

This clonotype was picked up many times. The chain links TRBV24-1 to TRBJ1-4, with a tentative D call TRBD1 (5 bases). Trimming stripped 3 bases from V and 11 bases from J, with 18 bases between. The CDR3 has 15 amino acids. Germline CDR1 KGHDR, CDR2 SFDVKD. CDR3 region: CATSDPGDPDGKLFF. Written as DNA, the CDR3 is TGTGCCACCAGTGATCCCGGGGACCCAGATGGGAAACTGTTTTTT.

This clonotype was detected only a few times. The chain uses TRBV19 and TRBJ1-1; weak D call: TRBD1 (6 bases). The CDR3 has 15 residues. Germline V gene lookup returns CDR1 LNHDA and CDR2 SQIVND (reference sequence). V dropped 4 bases and J dropped 6 bases, with 18 bases sitting between them. DNA of the CDR3: TGTGCCAGTAGTACCTTAGACAGGACCCGCGCTGAAGCTTTCTTT. Translation: CASSTLDRTRAEAFF.

This clonotype was observed many times. The chain joins TRBV27 to TRBJ1-5; 10 bases agree with TRBD1. This CDR3 region has 16 residues. V was clipped by 5 bases and J by 9 bases; unmatched bases: 13. Germline CDR1 reads MNHEY; CDR2 reads SMNVEV (reference sequence). CDR3 loop: CASSRRTGGTLWPQHF. The CDR3 coding sequence is TGTGCCAGCAGTCGAAGGACAGGGGGTACGCTGTGGCCCCAGCATTTT.

This clonotype was counted at least ten times. The V and J genes are TRBV27 and TRBJ2-7, with 10 nucleotides matching TRBD2. Per germline, CDR1 MNHEY and CDR2 SMNVEV (reference sequence). The CDR3 runs 16 residues. J lost 0 bases, V lost 6 bases, and 8 bases had no gene match. The CDR3 sequence: CASSLKGLANSYEQYF. The CDR3 DNA follows: TGTGCCAGCAGCCTAAAGGGACTAGCGAACTCCTACGAGCAGTACTTC.

This clonotype showed up many times. The J gene is TRBJ1-1, the V gene TRBV6-5; TRBD1 agrees at 7 bases. Germline CDR1 and CDR2: MNHEY and SVGAGI. The CDR3 extends over 13 amino acids. V shed 4 bases, J shed 8 bases, and the junction held 7 bases outside the gene matches. CDR3 nucleotides: TGTGCCAGCAGTTCCATGCCGGGACAGGAAGCTTTCTTT. Its translation: CASSSMPGQEAFF.

This clonotype has a count of ten or more. The chain employs TRBV5-1 and TRBJ1-6; possibly TRBD1 for D (5 bases). V was shortened by 2 bases and J by 7 bases, with 10 bases between the two germline ends. CDR3 size: 14 residues. In germline, CDR1 is SGHRS, CDR2 YFSETQ. Here the CDR3 DNA reads TGCGCCAGCAGCTTACTCCGACAGAATTCACCCCTCCACTTT. This encodes CASSLLRQNSPLHF.

The chain is built from TRBV7-2 and TRBJ2-2; D ambiguous. The CDR3 is 13 residues long. Germline assignment: CDR1 SGHTA and CDR2 FQGNSA. The V and J ends lost 3 bases and 6 bases respectively, with 8 bases between them. CDR3 sequence reads: CASSFHSAGELFF. In DNA form, the CDR3 reads TGTGCCAGCAGCTTCCACTCCGCCGGGGAGCTGTTTTTT.

The sample holds many counts of this clonotype. The chain employs TRBV20-1 and TRBJ2-1, with TRBD2 matching 9 bases. V gave up 6 bases and J gave up 10 bases; unmatched junction bases: 13. CDR3 size: 14 residues. Germline loops: CDR1 DFQATT, CDR2 SNEGSKA (reference sequence). In DNA form, the CDR3 reads TGCAGTGCAAGCGGGTTAGCGGGAGAGAGAGAGCAGTTCTTC. The encoded protein is CSASGLAGEREQFF.